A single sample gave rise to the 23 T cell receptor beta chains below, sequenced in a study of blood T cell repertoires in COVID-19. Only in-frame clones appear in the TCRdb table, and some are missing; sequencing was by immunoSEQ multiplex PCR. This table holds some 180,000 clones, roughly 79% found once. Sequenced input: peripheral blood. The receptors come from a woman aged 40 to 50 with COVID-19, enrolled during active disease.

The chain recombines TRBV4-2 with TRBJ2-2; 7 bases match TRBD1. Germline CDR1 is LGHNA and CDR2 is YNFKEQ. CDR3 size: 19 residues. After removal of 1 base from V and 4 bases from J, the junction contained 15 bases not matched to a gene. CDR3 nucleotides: TGTGCCAGCAGCCAAGCGAGATGGAAAGACAGGGCGGGCACCGGGGAGCTGTTTTTT. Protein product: CASSQARWKDRAGTGELFF.

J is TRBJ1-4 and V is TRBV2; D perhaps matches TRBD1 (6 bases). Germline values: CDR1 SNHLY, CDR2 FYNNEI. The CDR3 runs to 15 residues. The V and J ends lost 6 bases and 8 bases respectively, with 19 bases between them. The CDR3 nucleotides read TGTGCCAGCAGCCGCCGCGGGGGGGCTGGGGAAAAACTGTTTTTT. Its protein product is CASSRRGGAGEKLFF.

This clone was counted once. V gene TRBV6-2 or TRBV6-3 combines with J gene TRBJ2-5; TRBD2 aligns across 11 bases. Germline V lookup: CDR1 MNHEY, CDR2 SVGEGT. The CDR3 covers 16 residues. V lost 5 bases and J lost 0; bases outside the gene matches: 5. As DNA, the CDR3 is TGTGCCAGCAGTGACCGACTAGCGGGAAACCAAGAGACCCAGTACTTC. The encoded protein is CASSDRLAGNQETQYF.

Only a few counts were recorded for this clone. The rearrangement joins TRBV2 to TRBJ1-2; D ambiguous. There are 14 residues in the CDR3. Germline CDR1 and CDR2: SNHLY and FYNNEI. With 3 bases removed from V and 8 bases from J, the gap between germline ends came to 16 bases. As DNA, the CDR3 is TGTGCCAGCAGTGATCTGGTGGAGGAGAGGGGCTACACCTTC. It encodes CASSDLVEERGYTF.

The CDR3 DNA follows: TGCGCCAGCAGCAGCGGACAGGGGGCTTCCTACGAGCAGTACTTC. It is translated as CASSSGQGASYEQYF. V and J are TRBV5-1 and TRBJ2-7; 11 bases align to TRBD1. The germline gives CDR1 SGHRS, CDR2 YFSETQ. V dropped 4 bases and J dropped 1; count of bases not matched to a gene: 4. The CDR3 extends over 15 amino acids.

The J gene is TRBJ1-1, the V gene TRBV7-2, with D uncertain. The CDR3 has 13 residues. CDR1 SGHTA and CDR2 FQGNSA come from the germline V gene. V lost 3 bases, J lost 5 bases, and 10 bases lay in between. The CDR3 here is CASSFAGGTEAFF. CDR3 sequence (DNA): TGTGCCAGCAGCTTTGCGGGTGGTACTGAAGCTTTCTTT.

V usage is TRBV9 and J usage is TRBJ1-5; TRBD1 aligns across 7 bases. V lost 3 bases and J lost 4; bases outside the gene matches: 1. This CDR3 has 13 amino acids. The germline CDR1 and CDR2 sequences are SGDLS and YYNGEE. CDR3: CASSGDSNQPQHF. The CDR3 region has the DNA TGTGCCAGCAGCGGGGACAGTAATCAGCCCCAGCATTTT.

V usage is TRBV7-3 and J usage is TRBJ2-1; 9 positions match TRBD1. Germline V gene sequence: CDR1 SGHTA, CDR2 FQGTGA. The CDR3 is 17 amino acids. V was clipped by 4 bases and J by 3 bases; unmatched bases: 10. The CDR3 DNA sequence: TGTGCCAGCAGCTCACAGGGGACAGGGACGATCTACAATGAGCAGTTCTTC. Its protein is CASSSQGTGTIYNEQFF.

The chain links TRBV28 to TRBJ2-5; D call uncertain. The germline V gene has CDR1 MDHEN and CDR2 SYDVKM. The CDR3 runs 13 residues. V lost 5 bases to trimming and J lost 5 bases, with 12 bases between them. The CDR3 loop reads CASSLVSGETQYF. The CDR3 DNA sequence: TGTGCCAGCAGTCTAGTTTCCGGGGAGACCCAGTACTTC.

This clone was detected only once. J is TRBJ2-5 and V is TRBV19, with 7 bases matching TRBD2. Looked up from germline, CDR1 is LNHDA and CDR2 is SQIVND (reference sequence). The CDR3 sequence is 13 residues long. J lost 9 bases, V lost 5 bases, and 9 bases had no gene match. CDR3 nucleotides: TGTGCCAGTAGTTCCGGGCGGGGGTCGTCCCAGTACTTC. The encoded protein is CASSSGRGSSQYF.

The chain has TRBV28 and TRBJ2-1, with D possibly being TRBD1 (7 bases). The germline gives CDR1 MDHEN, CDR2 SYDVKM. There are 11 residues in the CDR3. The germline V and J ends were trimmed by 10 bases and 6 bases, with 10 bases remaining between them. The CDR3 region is CAIQGGNEQFF. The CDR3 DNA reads TGTGCCATCCAGGGGGGCAATGAGCAGTTCTTC.

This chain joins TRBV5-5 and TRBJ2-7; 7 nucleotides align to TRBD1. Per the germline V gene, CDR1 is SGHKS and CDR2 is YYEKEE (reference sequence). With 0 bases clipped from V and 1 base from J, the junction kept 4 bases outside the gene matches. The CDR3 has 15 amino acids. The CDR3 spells CASSLGPQGSYEQYF. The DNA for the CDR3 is TGTGCCAGCAGCTTGGGACCACAGGGGTCCTACGAGCAGTACTTC.

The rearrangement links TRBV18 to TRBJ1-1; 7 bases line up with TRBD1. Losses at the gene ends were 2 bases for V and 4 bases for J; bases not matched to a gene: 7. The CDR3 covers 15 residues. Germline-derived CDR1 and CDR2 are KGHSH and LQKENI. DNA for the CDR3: TGTGCCAGCTCACCAGCAGCACAGGGGAGCACTGAAGCTTTCTTT. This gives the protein CASSPAAQGSTEAFF.

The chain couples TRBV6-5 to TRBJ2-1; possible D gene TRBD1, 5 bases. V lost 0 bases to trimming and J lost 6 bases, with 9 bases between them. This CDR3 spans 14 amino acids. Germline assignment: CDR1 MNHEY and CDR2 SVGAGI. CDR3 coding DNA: TGTGCCAGCAGTTACTCTAGGGGTTCCAATGAGCAGTTCTTC. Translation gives CASSYSRGSNEQFF.

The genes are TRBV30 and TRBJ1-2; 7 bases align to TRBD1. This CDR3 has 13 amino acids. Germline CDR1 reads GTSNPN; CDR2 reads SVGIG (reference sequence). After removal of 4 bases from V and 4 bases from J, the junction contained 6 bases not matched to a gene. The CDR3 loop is CAWISHRGYGYTF. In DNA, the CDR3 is TGTGCCTGGATCAGCCACAGGGGCTATGGCTACACCTTC.

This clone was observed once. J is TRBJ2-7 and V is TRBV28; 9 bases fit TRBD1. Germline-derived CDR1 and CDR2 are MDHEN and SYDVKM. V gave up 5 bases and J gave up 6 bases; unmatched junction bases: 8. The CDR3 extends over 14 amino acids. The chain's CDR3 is CASSLQGQGREQYF. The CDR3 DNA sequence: TGTGCCAGCAGTCTACAAGGACAGGGGCGCGAGCAGTACTTC.

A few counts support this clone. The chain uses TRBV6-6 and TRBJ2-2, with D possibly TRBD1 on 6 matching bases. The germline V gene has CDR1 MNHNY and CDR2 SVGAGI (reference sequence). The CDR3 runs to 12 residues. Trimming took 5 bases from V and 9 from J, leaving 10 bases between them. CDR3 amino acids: CASSKQGRELFF. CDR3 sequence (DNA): TGTGCCAGCAGTAAACAGGGCCGGGAGCTGTTTTTT.

This chain's CDR3 is CSASPLASGVVQTQYF. Written as DNA, the CDR3 is TGCAGTGCTAGTCCCCTAGCCAGTGGTGTTGTACAGACCCAGTACTTC. The chain uses TRBV20-1 and TRBJ2-5; the D gene is possibly TRBD2 (5 bases). CDR3 length: 16 amino acids. V lost 3 bases and J 6 bases, leaving 23 bases between the germline ends. Per germline, CDR1 DFQATT and CDR2 SNEGSKA (reference sequence).

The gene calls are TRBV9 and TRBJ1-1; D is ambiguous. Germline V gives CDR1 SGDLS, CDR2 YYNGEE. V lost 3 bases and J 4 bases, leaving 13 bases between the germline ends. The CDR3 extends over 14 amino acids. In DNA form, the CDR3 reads TGTGCCAGCAGCGCGTCGACGGGAGTCACTGAAGCTTTCTTT. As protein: CASSASTGVTEAFF.

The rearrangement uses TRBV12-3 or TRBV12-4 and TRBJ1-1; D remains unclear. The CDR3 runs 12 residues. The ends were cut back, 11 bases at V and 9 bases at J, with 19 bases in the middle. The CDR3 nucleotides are TGTGCCTCCCGGGCGGCCGCGGGGAAAGCTTTCTTT. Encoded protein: CASRAAAGKAFF.

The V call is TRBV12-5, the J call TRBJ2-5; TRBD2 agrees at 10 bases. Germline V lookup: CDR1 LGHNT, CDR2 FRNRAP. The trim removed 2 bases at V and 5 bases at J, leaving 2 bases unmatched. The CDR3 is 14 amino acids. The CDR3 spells CASGLSGGAETQYF. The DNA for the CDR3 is TGTGCTAGTGGTTTGAGCGGGGGGGCGGAGACCCAGTACTTC.

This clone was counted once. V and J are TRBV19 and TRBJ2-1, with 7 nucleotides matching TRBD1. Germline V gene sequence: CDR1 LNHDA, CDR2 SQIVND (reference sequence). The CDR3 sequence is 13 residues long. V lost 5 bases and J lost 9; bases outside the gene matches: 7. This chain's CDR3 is CASSYQGVGEQFF. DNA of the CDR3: TGTGCCAGTAGTTACCAGGGGGTTGGTGAGCAGTTCTTC. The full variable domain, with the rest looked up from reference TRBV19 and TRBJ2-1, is DGGITQSPKYLFRKEGQNVTLSCEQNLNHDAMYWYRQDPGQGLRLIYYSQIVNDFQKGDIAEGYSVSREKKESFPLTVTSAQKNPTAFYLCASSYQGVGEQFFGPGTRLTVL.

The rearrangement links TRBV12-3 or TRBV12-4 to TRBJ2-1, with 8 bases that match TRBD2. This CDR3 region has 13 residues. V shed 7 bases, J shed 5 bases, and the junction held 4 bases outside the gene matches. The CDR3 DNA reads TGTGCCAGCACCACACTAGCGGACAATGAGCAGTTCTTC. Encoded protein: CASTTLADNEQFF.